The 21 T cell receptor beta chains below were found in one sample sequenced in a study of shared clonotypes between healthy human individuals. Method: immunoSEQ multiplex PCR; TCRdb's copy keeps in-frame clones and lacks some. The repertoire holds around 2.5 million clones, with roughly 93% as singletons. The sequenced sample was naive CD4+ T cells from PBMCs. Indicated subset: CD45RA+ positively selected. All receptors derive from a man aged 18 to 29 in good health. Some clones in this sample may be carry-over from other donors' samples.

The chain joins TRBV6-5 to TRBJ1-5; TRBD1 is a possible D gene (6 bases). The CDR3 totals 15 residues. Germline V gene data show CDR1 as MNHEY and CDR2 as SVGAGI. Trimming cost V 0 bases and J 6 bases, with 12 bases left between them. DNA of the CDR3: TGTGCCAGCAGTTACTCACGGGGGGCTGGTCAGCCCCAGCATTTT. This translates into CASSYSRGAGQPQHF.

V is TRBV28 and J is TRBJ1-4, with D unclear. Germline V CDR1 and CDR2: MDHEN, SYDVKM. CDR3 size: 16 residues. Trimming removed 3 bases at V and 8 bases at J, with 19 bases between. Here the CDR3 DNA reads TGTGCCAGCAGTTTTGGCCTGGGAGGAGCCGTAGAAAAACTGTTTTTT. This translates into CASSFGLGGAVEKLFF.

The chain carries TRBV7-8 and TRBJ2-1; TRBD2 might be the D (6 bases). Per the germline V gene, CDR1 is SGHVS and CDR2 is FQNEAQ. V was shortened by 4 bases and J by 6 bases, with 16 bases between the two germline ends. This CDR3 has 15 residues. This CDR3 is CASSYPRSGSNEQFF. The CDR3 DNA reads TGTGCCAGCAGCTACCCCCGTTCCGGGAGCAATGAGCAGTTCTTC.

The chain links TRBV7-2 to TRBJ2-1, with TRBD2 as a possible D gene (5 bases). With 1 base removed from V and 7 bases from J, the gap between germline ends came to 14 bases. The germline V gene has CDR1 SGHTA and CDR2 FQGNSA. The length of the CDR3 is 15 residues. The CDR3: CASSLGWLARNEQFF. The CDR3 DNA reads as TGTGCCAGCAGCTTAGGGTGGTTAGCGCGGAATGAGCAGTTCTTC.

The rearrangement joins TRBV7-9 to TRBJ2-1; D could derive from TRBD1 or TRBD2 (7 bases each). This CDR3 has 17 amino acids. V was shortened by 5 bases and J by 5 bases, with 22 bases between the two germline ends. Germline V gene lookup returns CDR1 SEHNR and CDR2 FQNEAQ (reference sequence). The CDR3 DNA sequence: TGTGCCAGCAGCCGGGGAGGGGGCGCGGCCCTCAACAATGAGCAGTTCTTC. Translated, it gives CASSRGGGAALNNEQFF.

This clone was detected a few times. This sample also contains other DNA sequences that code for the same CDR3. This chain's CDR3 is CASSPGVGNQPQHF. CDR3 nucleotide sequence: TGTGCCAGCTCACCAGGGGTCGGCAATCAGCCCCAGCATTTT. The rearrangement joins TRBV18 to TRBJ1-5, with D unclear. The V gene's germline CDR1 is KGHSH and CDR2 LQKENI. There are 14 residues in the CDR3. V lost 2 bases, J lost 2 bases, and 7 bases lay in between.

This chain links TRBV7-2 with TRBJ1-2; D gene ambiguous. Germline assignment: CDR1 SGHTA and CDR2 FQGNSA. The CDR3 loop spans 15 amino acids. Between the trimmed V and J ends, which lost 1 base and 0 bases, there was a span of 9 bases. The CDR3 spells CASSLGTDTNYGYTF. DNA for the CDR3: TGTGCCAGCAGCTTAGGAACTGACACTAACTATGGCTACACCTTC.

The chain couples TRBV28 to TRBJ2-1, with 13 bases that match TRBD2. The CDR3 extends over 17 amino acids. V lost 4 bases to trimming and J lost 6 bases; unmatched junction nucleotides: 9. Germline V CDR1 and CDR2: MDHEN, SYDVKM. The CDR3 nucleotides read TGTGCCAGCAGTTCCGGGACTAGCGGGATGTTAGGCAATGAGCAGTTCTTC. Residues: CASSSGTSGMLGNEQFF.

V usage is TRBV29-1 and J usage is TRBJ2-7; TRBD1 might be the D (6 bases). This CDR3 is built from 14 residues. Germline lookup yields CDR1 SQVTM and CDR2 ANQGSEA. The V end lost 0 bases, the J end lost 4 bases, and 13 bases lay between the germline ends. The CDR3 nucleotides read TGCAGCGTTGAAGAGGGCCCCGGGACATACGAGCAGTACTTC. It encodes CSVEEGPGTYEQYF.

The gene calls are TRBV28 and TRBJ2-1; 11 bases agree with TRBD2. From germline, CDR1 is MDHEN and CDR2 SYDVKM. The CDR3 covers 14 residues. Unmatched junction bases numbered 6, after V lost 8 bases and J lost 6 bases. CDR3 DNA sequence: TGTGCCAGCCGCTTAGCGGGAGGGCCCAATGAGCAGTTCTTC. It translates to CASRLAGGPNEQFF.

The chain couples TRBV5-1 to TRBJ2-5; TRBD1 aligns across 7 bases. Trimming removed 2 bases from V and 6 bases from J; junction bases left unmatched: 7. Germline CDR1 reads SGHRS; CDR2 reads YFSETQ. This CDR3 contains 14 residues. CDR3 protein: CASSFVQGTQTQYF. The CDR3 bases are TGCGCCAGCAGCTTTGTACAGGGGACCCAGACCCAGTACTTC. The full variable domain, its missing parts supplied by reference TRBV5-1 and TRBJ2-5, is KAGVTQTPRYLIKTRGQQVTLSCSPISGHRSVSWYQQTPGQGLQFLFEYFSETQRNKGNFPGRFSGRQFSNSRSEMNVSTLELGDSALYLCASSFVQGTQTQYFGPGTRLLVL.

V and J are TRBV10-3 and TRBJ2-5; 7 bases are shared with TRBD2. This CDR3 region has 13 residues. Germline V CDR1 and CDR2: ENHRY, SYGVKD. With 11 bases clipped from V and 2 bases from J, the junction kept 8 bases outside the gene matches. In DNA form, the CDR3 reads TGTGCCTGCCGCGCTAGCGGACAAGAGACCCAGTACTTC. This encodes CACRASGQETQYF.

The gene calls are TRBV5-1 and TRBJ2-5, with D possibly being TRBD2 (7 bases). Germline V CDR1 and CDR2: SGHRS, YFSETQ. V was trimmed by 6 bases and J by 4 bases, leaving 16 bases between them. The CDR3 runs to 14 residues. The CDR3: CASIGGGPGETQYF. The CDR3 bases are TGCGCCAGCATAGGGGGAGGGCCGGGAGAGACCCAGTACTTC.

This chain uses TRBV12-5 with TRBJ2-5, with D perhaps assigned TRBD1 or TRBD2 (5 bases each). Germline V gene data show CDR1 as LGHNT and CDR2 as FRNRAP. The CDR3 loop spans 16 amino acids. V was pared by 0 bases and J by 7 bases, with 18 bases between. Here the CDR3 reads CASGLVLVGRAGTQYF. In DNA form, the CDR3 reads TGTGCTAGTGGTTTGGTATTGGTGGGGCGGGCGGGGACCCAGTACTTC.

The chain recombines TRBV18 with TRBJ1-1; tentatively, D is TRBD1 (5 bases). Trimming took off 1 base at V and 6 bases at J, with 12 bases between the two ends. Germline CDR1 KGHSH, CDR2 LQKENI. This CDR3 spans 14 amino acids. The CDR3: CASSPLGGAAEAFF. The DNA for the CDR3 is TGTGCCAGCTCACCACTCGGAGGGGCGGCTGAAGCTTTCTTT. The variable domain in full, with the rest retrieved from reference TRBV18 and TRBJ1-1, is NAGVMQNPRHLVRRRGQEARLRCSPMKGHSHVYWYRQLPEEGLKFMVYLQKENIIDESGMPKERFSAEFPKEGPSILRIQQVVRGDSAAYFCASSPLGGAAEAFFGQGTRLTVV.

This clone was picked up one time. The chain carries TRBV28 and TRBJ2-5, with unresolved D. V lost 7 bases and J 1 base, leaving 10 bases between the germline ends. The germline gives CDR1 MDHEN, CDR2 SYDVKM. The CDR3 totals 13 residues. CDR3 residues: CASTWTGQETQYF. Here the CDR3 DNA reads TGTGCCAGCACTTGGACGGGCCAAGAGACCCAGTACTTC. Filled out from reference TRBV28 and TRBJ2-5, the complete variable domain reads DVKVTQSSRYLVKRTGEKVFLECVQDMDHENMFWYRQDPGLGLRLIYFSYDVKMKEKGDIPEGYSVSREKKERFSLILESASTNQTSMYLCASTWTGQETQYFGPGTRLLVL.

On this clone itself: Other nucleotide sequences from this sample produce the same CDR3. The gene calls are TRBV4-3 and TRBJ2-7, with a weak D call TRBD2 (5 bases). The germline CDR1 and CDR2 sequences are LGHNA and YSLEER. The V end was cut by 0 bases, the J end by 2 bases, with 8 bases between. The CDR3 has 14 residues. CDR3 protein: CASSQERGPYEQYF. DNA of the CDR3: TGCGCCAGCAGCCAAGAAAGAGGGCCCTACGAGCAGTACTTC.

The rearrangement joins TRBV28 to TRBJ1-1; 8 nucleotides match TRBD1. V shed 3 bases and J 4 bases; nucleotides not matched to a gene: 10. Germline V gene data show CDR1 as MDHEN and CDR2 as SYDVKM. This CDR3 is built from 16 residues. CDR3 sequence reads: CASSFFGTGGFTEAFF. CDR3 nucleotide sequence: TGTGCCAGCAGTTTCTTTGGTACAGGGGGGTTCACTGAAGCTTTCTTT.

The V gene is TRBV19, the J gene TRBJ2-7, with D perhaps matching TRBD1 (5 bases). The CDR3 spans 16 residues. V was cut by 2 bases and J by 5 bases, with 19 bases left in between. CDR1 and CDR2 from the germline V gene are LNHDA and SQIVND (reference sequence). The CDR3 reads CASSIRGSGPRNEQYF. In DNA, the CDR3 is TGTGCCAGTAGTATAAGGGGTTCAGGGCCAAGGAACGAGCAGTACTTC.

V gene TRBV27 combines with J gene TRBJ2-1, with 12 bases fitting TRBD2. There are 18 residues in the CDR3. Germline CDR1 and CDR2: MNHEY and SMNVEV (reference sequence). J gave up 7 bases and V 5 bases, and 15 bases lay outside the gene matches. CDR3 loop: CASSRRTSGNPKGNEQFF. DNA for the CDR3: TGTGCCAGCAGTCGCCGGACTAGCGGGAACCCGAAGGGGAATGAGCAGTTCTTC.

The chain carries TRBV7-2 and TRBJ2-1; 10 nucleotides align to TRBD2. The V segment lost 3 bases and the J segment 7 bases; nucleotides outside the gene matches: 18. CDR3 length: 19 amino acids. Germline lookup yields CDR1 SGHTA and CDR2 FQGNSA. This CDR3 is CASSFRLAGGRGSWNEQFF. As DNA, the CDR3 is TGTGCCAGCAGCTTTCGGTTAGCGGGAGGAAGAGGGTCCTGGAATGAGCAGTTCTTC.